The 9 T cell receptor beta chains presented below share a single source sample, sequenced in a study of glioma-infiltrating T cells. Using RNA template, CDR3s of TCR alpha and beta were amplified with iRepertoire arm-PCR. Via MiXCR, TCRdb re-called the multiplex PCR reads, giving one row per CDR3 protein. The sample lists 150,000 to 200,000 distinct CDR3 sequences; more than 25% were seen once. Sequenced material: glioma tissue, nonneoplastic brain tissue, or PBMCs (not recorded which). The receptors were gathered from a human donor with low-grade glioma or glioblastoma, undergoing nonglioma brain surgery, or in good health (not recorded which).

This clonotype has ten or more counts. The chain joins TRBV6-2 or TRBV6-3 to TRBJ2-7, with D perhaps TRBD2 (5 bases). From germline, CDR1 is MNHEY and CDR2 SVGEGT. V dropped 4 bases and J dropped 5 bases, with 24 bases sitting between them. The CDR3 sequence is 17 residues long. This CDR3 reads CASSSLLARDIRNEQYF. In DNA form, the CDR3 reads TGTGCCAGCAGTTCACTACTCGCTCGGGATATTCGGAACGAGCAGTACTTC.

The sample holds many counts of this clonotype. The genes are TRBV5-1 and TRBJ1-2; a weak D match, TRBD1 (5 bases). The CDR3 extends over 15 amino acids. The V gene's germline CDR1 is SGHRS and CDR2 YFSETQ. V was pared by 0 bases and J by 5 bases, with 14 bases between. The CDR3 protein is CASSLGQGGGYGYTF. CDR3 in DNA: TGCGCCAGCAGCTTGGGGCAGGGAGGAGGATATGGCTACACCTTC.

In this sample, this clonotype turned up many times. This chain connects TRBV27 to TRBJ2-3; TRBD1 matches at 9 bases. V dropped 5 bases and J dropped 9; count of bases not matched to a gene: 12. Germline CDR1 MNHEY, CDR2 SMNVEV (reference sequence). The CDR3 spans 15 residues. DNA for the CDR3: TGTGCCAGCAGTCCCCCGGGACAGGGAGGTAGGACGCAGTATTTT. It encodes CASSPPGQGGRTQYF.

This clonotype was detected many times. This sequence joins TRBV19 and TRBJ2-3; weak D call: TRBD2 (5 bases). The ends were cut back, 1 base at V and 4 bases at J, with 15 bases in the middle. Germline V CDR1 and CDR2: LNHDA, SQIVND (reference sequence). The CDR3 runs to 16 residues. The CDR3 nucleotides read TGTGCCAGTAGTATAGCAGACCGGGAAGTTCCAGATACGCAGTATTTT. Its protein is CASSIADREVPDTQYF. The full variable domain, rest sourced from reference TRBV19 and TRBJ2-3, is DGGITQSPKYLFRKEGQNVTLSCEQNLNHDAMYWYRQDPGQGLRLIYYSQIVNDFQKGDIAEGYSVSREKKESFPLTVTSAQKNPTAFYLCASSIADREVPDTQYFGPGTRLTVL.

This chain uses TRBV30 with TRBJ1-1; no definite D call. This CDR3 contains 10 residues. Germline V gene data show CDR1 as GTSNPN and CDR2 as SVGIG (reference sequence). The V gene lost 1 base and the J gene lost 11 bases, with 8 bases spanning the gap. The CDR3 spells CAWSGQDAFF. The CDR3 DNA sequence: TGTGCCTGGAGTGGACAAGATGCTTTCTTT.

V is TRBV6-2 or TRBV6-3 and J is TRBJ2-5; D may be TRBD1 (6 bases). With 5 bases removed from V and 4 bases from J, the gap between germline ends came to 17 bases. There are 15 residues in the CDR3. Germline V gives CDR1 MNHEY, CDR2 SVGEGT. CDR3 sequence (DNA): TGTGCCAGCAGTGGTGACAGGATAATGGTAGAGACCCAGTACTTC. It yields the protein CASSGDRIMVETQYF.

This clonotype was recorded only once. A much more abundant neighbour one base away suggests this may be a read error. This CDR3 is missing its conserved last phenylalanine or tryptophan, likely due to a read error. The chain couples TRBV19 to TRBJ2-7, with 9 bases fitting TRBD1. CDR1 and CDR2 from the germline V gene are LNHDA and SQIVND (reference sequence). V lost 9 bases, J lost 1 base, and 7 bases stayed unmatched. The CDR3 is 14 residues long. The CDR3 nucleotides read TGTGCCAGCAAGACCGGGACAGGGTCCTACGAGCAGTACCTC. Protein product: CASKTGTGSYEQYL.

This clonotype has at least ten counts. This chain uses TRBV19 with TRBJ1-2; D unresolved. V gave up 6 bases and J gave up 2 bases, with 7 bases separating them. Germline CDR1 and CDR2: LNHDA and SQIVND (reference sequence). CDR3 length: 12 amino acids. Written as DNA, the CDR3 is TGTGCCAGTAGGACGGACAACTATGGCTACACCTTC. Encoded protein: CASRTDNYGYTF.

V and J are TRBV6-1 and TRBJ2-1; D may correspond to TRBD1 or TRBD2 (6 bases each). The germline V and J ends were trimmed by 6 bases and 10 bases, with 16 bases remaining between them. The CDR3 covers 13 residues. Germline V gene data show CDR1 as MNHNS and CDR2 as SASEGT. This CDR3 is CASSYIGGYEQFF. In nucleotides, the CDR3 is TGTGCCAGCAGCTATATCGGGGGCTACGAGCAGTTCTTC.